These 17 T cell receptor beta chains were all obtained from the same sample, sequenced in a study of long-term antiretroviral therapy in people with HIV. At the survey level, the v3.0 immunoSEQ assay was run. Profiled with immunoSEQ multiplex PCR; TCRdb holds only in-frame clones, not every one. Here the sample spans approximately 24,000 clones, roughly 77% being singletons. The source material was unsorted PBMCs, sampled 4.4 years after starting antiretroviral therapy. These receptor sequences come from a man aged 30-40 years with HIV.

V usage is TRBV10-3 and J usage is TRBJ2-1, with 11 bases matching TRBD2. This CDR3 has 16 residues. Germline CDR1 reads ENHRY; CDR2 reads SYGVKD. V was clipped by 5 bases and J by 5 bases; unmatched bases: 8. CDR3 bases: TGTGCCATCAGTTCGTCCGGGACTAGCGGAAACAATGAGCAGTTCTTC. Encoded protein: CAISSSGTSGNNEQFF.

To note about this clone: A read error may account for a junction end that differs from germline. The rearrangement uses TRBV2 and TRBJ2-4; 7 bases are shared with TRBD2. Germline lookup yields CDR1 SNHLY and CDR2 FYNNEI. This CDR3 is 12 amino acids long. The CDR3 spells CASSASRGVKSF. For the CDR3, the DNA is TGTGCCAGCAGTGCCAGCCGGGGGGTTAAGAGCTTC.

The J gene is TRBJ2-3, the V gene TRBV9, with D unclear. Germline loops: CDR1 SGDLS, CDR2 YYNGEE. The CDR3 consists of 15 residues. Trimming stripped 3 bases from V and 1 base from J, with 12 bases between. The CDR3 region is CASSGQAWGTDTQYF. The CDR3 DNA reads TGTGCCAGCAGCGGACAAGCGTGGGGCACAGATACGCAGTATTTT.

The gene calls are TRBV5-1 and TRBJ1-2; 9 bases fit TRBD1. The ends lost 0 bases at V and 4 bases at J; junction bases unmatched: 1. The germline gives CDR1 SGHRS, CDR2 YFSETQ. This CDR3 has 14 residues. CDR3: CASSLGDRAYGYTF. The CDR3 region has the DNA TGCGCCAGCAGCTTGGGGGACAGGGCCTATGGCTACACCTTC.

This chain joins TRBV5-1 and TRBJ1-1, with D perhaps TRBD1 (5 bases). This CDR3 has 14 residues. The germline V gene has CDR1 SGHRS and CDR2 YFSETQ. V was shortened by 5 bases and J by 5 bases, with 16 bases between the two germline ends. The CDR3 sequence: CASSRTVGGTEAFF. DNA for the CDR3: TGCGCCAGCAGTCGGACGGTCGGGGGGACTGAAGCTTTCTTT. The variable domain in full, with the rest retrieved from reference TRBV5-1 and TRBJ1-1, is KAGVTQTPRYLIKTRGQQVTLSCSPISGHRSVSWYQQTPGQGLQFLFEYFSETQRNKGNFPGRFSGRQFSNSRSEMNVSTLELGDSALYLCASSRTVGGTEAFFGQGTRLTVV.

The chain is built from TRBV7-9 and TRBJ1-2; 7 bases are shared with TRBD1. CDR1 and CDR2 from the germline V gene are SEHNR and FQNEAQ (reference sequence). The CDR3 loop spans 14 amino acids. V shed 1 base, J shed 4 bases, and the junction held 3 bases outside the gene matches. The CDR3 DNA reads TGTGCCAGCAGCTTAGGGGGGACAGCCTATGGCTACACCTTC. The encoded protein is CASSLGGTAYGYTF.

This clone was found once. The rearrangement joins TRBV6-5 to TRBJ2-7; a weak D match, TRBD2 (5 bases). There are 15 residues in the CDR3. V lost 0 bases to trimming and J lost 0 bases, with 9 bases between them. Germline CDR1 reads MNHEY; CDR2 reads SVGAGI. The CDR3 sequence: CASSYSRGPSYEQYF. The DNA of the CDR3 is TGTGCCAGCAGTTACTCACGAGGGCCCTCCTACGAGCAGTACTTC.

The chain couples TRBV29-1 to TRBJ2-1, with 9 bases lining up with TRBD2. V gave up 1 base and J gave up 6 bases; unmatched junction bases: 7. This CDR3 is built from 15 residues. Germline CDR1 and CDR2: SQVTM and ANQGSEA. CDR3 residues: CSVEVPGTSTNEQFF. Here the CDR3 DNA reads TGCAGCGTTGAAGTTCCCGGGACTAGCACCAATGAGCAGTTCTTC.

CDR3 sequence reads: CASSLLAGGDHYNEQFF. DNA of the CDR3: TGTGCCAGCAGTTTATTGGCGGGGGGCGACCACTACAATGAGCAGTTCTTC. The chain recombines TRBV28 with TRBJ2-1; TRBD2 matches at 8 bases. Unmatched junction bases numbered 8, after V lost 1 base and J lost 3 bases. The CDR3 is 17 residues long. Germline lookup yields CDR1 MDHEN and CDR2 SYDVKM.

The genes are TRBV5-1 and TRBJ2-1; 15 bases are shared with TRBD2. After removal of 4 bases from V and 0 bases from J, the junction contained 5 bases not matched to a gene. The CDR3 spans 18 residues. Germline V gives CDR1 SGHRS, CDR2 YFSETQ. CDR3 nucleotide sequence: TGCGCCAGCAGCGAGGGACTAGCGGGAGGTTACTCCTACAATGAGCAGTTCTTC. Protein sequence: CASSEGLAGGYSYNEQFF.

This rearrangement joins TRBV7-6 to TRBJ2-5, with 10 bases matching TRBD2. From germline, CDR1 is SGHVS and CDR2 FNYEAQ. This CDR3 contains 18 residues. With 5 bases clipped from V and 0 bases from J, the junction kept 12 bases outside the gene matches. The CDR3 protein is CASSQTSGTHPYQETQYF. CDR3 in DNA: TGTGCCAGCAGCCAAACTAGCGGGACCCATCCGTACCAAGAGACCCAGTACTTC.

The chain joins TRBV11-2 to TRBJ1-1; perhaps TRBD1 as D (5 bases). The germline V gene encodes CDR1 SGHAT and CDR2 FQNNGV. The CDR3 contains 13 residues. Trimming left V 5 bases short and J 1 base short, with 8 bases between. CDR3 amino acids: CASSPRENTEAFF. The CDR3, as DNA: TGTGCCAGCAGCCCCAGGGAGAACACTGAAGCTTTCTTT.

This sequence joins TRBV6-6 and TRBJ2-7, with 8 bases identical to TRBD1. V lost 8 bases and J lost 1; bases outside the gene matches: 4. The CDR3 loop spans 13 amino acids. The germline CDR1 and CDR2 sequences are MNHNY and SVGAGI (reference sequence). The CDR3 is CASAGQGSYEQYF. CDR3 coding DNA: TGTGCCAGCGCCGGACAGGGATCCTACGAGCAGTACTTC.

This sequence joins TRBV28 and TRBJ1-2; D is unresolved. The CDR3 length is 14 residues. V lost 2 bases and J lost 12, with 19 bases in between. Germline CDR1 is MDHEN and CDR2 is SYDVKM. The CDR3: CASSLRRQPPGNTF. The CDR3 DNA is TGTGCCAGCAGTTTAAGGAGGCAGCCTCCGGGGAACACCTTC.

This chain connects TRBV9 to TRBJ2-3, with D maybe TRBD1 (5 bases). In germline, CDR1 is SGDLS, CDR2 YYNGEE. The V and J ends lost 6 bases and 2 bases respectively, with 16 bases between them. CDR3 length: 15 residues. The CDR3 nucleotides are TGTGCCAGCACCGTTTGGGGCGAAACCACAGATACGCAGTATTTT. It codes for CASTVWGETTDTQYF.

This clone was observed once. The rearrangement joins TRBV19 to TRBJ1-4; weak D call: TRBD1 (5 bases). Trimming shortened V by 6 bases and J by 3 bases, and 11 bases separated the two germline ends. Germline values: CDR1 LNHDA, CDR2 SQIVND (reference sequence). The CDR3 contains 14 residues. The CDR3 DNA reads TGTGCCAGTAGATCAGGGAGTCCTAATGAAAAACTGTTTTTT. This translates into CASRSGSPNEKLFF.

This clone was seen only a few times. This chain joins TRBV5-5 and TRBJ1-4, with TRBD1 matching over 8 bases. V lost 4 bases and J lost 7; bases outside the gene matches: 6. CDR3 length: 14 amino acids. CDR1 SGHKS and CDR2 YYEKEE come from the germline V gene (reference sequence). The CDR3 sequence: CASSPGGGGEKLFF. The DNA for the CDR3 is TGTGCCAGCAGCCCAGGGGGCGGGGGTGAAAAACTGTTTTTT.